Following are 9 T cell receptor beta chains from one sample sequenced in a study of T cells after yellow fever vaccination. MiXCR, applied by TCRdb to the 5' RACE reads, yields one record per CDR3 protein. The data show 50,000 to 60,000 distinct CDR3 sequences, with 6.5% to 8% seen just once and 24% held by the top ten. The input for sequencing was CD8+ T cells not binding an NS4B(214-222) dextramer, sorted from PBMCs, taken around 45 days after the first yellow fever vaccination. These receptors all stem from a man aged 18-30 years who received the YFV17D yellow fever vaccine.

Here the CDR3 reads CSARGHGAYNEQFF. DNA for the CDR3: TGCAGTGCTAGAGGACATGGTGCCTACAATGAGCAGTTCTTC. V usage is TRBV20-1 and J usage is TRBJ2-1; D call uncertain. Germline lookup yields CDR1 DFQATT and CDR2 SNEGSKA (reference sequence). With 1 base removed from V and 2 bases from J, the gap between germline ends came to 9 bases. This CDR3 is 14 amino acids long.

This clonotype was seen a handful of times. V and J are TRBV5-1 and TRBJ2-1; tentative D call: TRBD1 (6 bases). V lost 0 bases to trimming and J lost 6 bases, with 10 bases between them. Germline CDR1 and CDR2: SGHRS and YFSETQ. The CDR3 is 14 residues long. The CDR3 DNA reads TGCGCCAGCAGCTTGGTTGGGACACTCAATGAGCAGTTCTTC. It specifies CASSLVGTLNEQFF.

A few counts support this clonotype. This chain connects TRBV6-2 or TRBV6-3 to TRBJ2-1, with 7 positions matching TRBD2. Germline CDR1 and CDR2: MNHEY and SVGEGT. The CDR3 contains 14 residues. With 6 bases clipped from V and 0 bases from J, the junction kept 2 bases outside the gene matches. The CDR3 region is CASRRTSSYNEQFF. CDR3 bases: TGTGCCAGCAGGAGGACTAGCTCCTACAATGAGCAGTTCTTC.

The sample holds a few counts of this clonotype. The chain is built from TRBV12-3 or TRBV12-4 and TRBJ1-2; the D is unclear. Trimming left V 5 bases short and J 4 bases short, with 8 bases between. This CDR3 has 12 residues. CDR3 region: CASSASGYGYTF. Written as DNA, the CDR3 is TGTGCCAGCAGTGCCAGCGGCTATGGCTACACCTTC.

The table lists this clonotype with many counts. The chain is built from TRBV27 and TRBJ1-4, with D maybe TRBD1 (6 bases). V dropped 6 bases and J dropped 8 bases, with 13 bases sitting between them. This CDR3 region has 13 residues. The germline CDR1 and CDR2 sequences are MNHEY and SMNVEV (reference sequence). The DNA of the CDR3 is TGTGCCAGCAGGACAGGAGTCAGCGAAAAACTGTTTTTT. Amino acid sequence: CASRTGVSEKLFF. The complete variable domain, with remaining parts taken from reference TRBV27 and TRBJ1-4, reads EAQVTQNPRYLITVTGKKLTVTCSQNMNHEYMSWYRQDPGLGLRQIYYSMNVEVTDKGDVPEGYKVSRKEKRNFPLILESPSPNQTSLYFCASRTGVSEKLFFGSGTQLSVL.

This clonotype was observed at least ten times. The J gene is TRBJ2-5, the V gene TRBV4-1; 7 bases are shared with TRBD2. Trimming cost V 4 bases and J 5 bases; bases outside gene matches: 10. Per the germline V gene, CDR1 is MGHRA and CDR2 is YSYEKL. There are 15 residues in the CDR3. In DNA form, the CDR3 reads TGCGCCAGCAGCCTACGGGTGCAGGGAGGGGAGACCCAGTACTTC. The encoded protein is CASSLRVQGGETQYF.

The V call is TRBV4-1, the J call TRBJ2-5, with TRBD1 matching 7 bases. CDR3 length: 16 amino acids. Germline V gene data show CDR1 as MGHRA and CDR2 as YSYEKL. The trim removed 4 bases at V and 4 bases at J, leaving 12 bases unmatched. The CDR3 region is CASSPSTGVFRETQYF. In nucleotides, the CDR3 is TGCGCCAGCAGCCCTTCTACAGGGGTTTTCCGAGAGACCCAGTACTTC.

The V gene is TRBV7-9, the J gene TRBJ1-6, with 7 bases fitting TRBD1. V was clipped by 4 bases and J by 14 bases; unmatched bases: 8. This CDR3 spans 13 amino acids. CDR1 and CDR2 (germline): SEHNR, FQNEAQ (reference sequence). The CDR3 region has the DNA TGTGCCAGCAGCTCAGGGACAGCAGGAACCCTCCACTTT. Translation gives CASSSGTAGTLHF.

The CDR3 sequence: CASSRDRGTNTGELFF. The CDR3 coding sequence is TGTGCCAGCAGTCGCGACAGGGGGACGAACACCGGGGAGCTGTTTTTT. The rearrangement links TRBV6-1 to TRBJ2-2; the match to TRBD1 covers 9 bases. Germline V gene lookup returns CDR1 MNHNS and CDR2 SASEGT. Germline trimming cut 5 bases from V and 0 bases from J; bases unmatched to any gene: 4. The CDR3 totals 16 residues.